This T cell receptor (beta chain) was identified during a study of T-cell reconstitution after alpha-beta-depleted transplantation in children (dated by TCRdb to 2016 to 2017). Concerning the study at large: The study quantitatively tracked T-cell immune reconstitution after TCRalphabeta/CD19-depleted allogeneic hematopoietic cell transplantation in children using TCR repertoire profiling. What the research found in general, with its limitations: Over subsequent months, a decline in hyperexpanded clone frequencies was noted, and after one year, T-cell counts and TCRbeta diversity were mostly ascribed to newly produced T cells. The high TCRbeta diversity at day 60 in some patients was ascribed to recipient T cells and intrathymic progenitors that had survived conditioning. About two months after transplant, the apparently early recovery of alphabetaT-cell counts reportedly depended on just several hundred clones that had expanded rapidly and came from non-depleted graft cells.

The sample's treatment or condition label, decoded: allogeneic hematopoietic cell transplantation with graft depleted of TCRalphabeta T cells and CD19 B cells. TCRalphabeta/CD19-depleted allogeneic hematopoietic cell grafts were given to the transplant recipients, all of whom were children. This clonotype was counted many times. The antigen it recognizes is unknown. No base qualities exist here, and no much larger clone lies one base off it. V was cut back by 4 bases and J by 4 bases, leaving a gap of 8 bases between them. The germline V gene gives CDR1 as MNHNS and CDR2 as SASEGT. The CDR3, from cysteine to phenylalanine, totals 13 residues. The CDR3 DNA has 39 bases and is translated from base 1. Library preparation was by PCR. Sequencing was performed on an Illumina HiSeq 2500. To normalize quantification of the TCRbeta repertoire, the TCR libraries were built with molecular barcoding that relied on unique molecular identifiers. The raw public reads went through TCRdb reprocessing: fastp at Q25, MiXCR clone calling, in-frame beta chains kept. Identical CDR3 protein sequences are pooled into one entry, listed with their most common genes and DNA. The sample includes about 100,000 distinct CDR3 sequences, with approximately 6.6% observed a single time. The top ten constitute about 23% of the sample.

The chain is encoded by TRBV6-1 joined to TRBJ2-1; a confident D gene designation cannot be given. The TCR originated in a male patient between 2 and 15 years old who had a stem cell transplant for acute lymphoblastic leukemia, so the T cells may come from the graft donor. Specimen: PBMCs, mostly from graft donor cells, collected 360 days after TCRalphabeta/CD19-depleted stem cell transplant. The DNA sequence reads TGTGCCAGCAGTGGGGTCTCATACAATGAGCAGTTCTTC. It specifies CASSGVSYNEQFF.